These T cell receptor beta chains were read from a single sample in a study of T-cell reconstitution after alpha-beta-depleted transplantation in children. TCRdb reanalysed the PCR reads using MiXCR and keeps one entry per CDR3 protein. The sample has about 580,000 distinct CDR3 sequences, roughly 30% seen once. The sequencing here drew on PBMCs, taken before TCRalphabeta/CD19-depleted stem cell transplant. Receptors originate from a boy younger than two with Wiskott-Aldrich syndrome, due to receive a stem cell transplant. CDR3s include the opening cysteine and the closing phenylalanine or tryptophan. D genes are given only for firm matches. Not all rows give a size; the values are once, few, many and, for expanded clones, a class.

-,TRBV7-8,TRBJ1-6,-,13,CASTPRWTSPLHF,TGTGCCAGCACCCCCAGGTGGACTTCACCCCTCCACTTT
-,TRBV18,TRBJ1-6,few,15,CASSQMSGLSAPLHF,TGTGCCAGCTCTCAAATGTCTGGTCTCTCGGCACCCCTCCACTTT
-,TRBV5-1,TRBJ2-4,few,13,CASSVETVGIQYF,TGCGCCAGCAGCGTTGAGACAGTAGGCATTCAGTACTTC
TRBD2,TRBV5-1,TRBJ2-2,-,14,CASGLAGVSGELFF,TGCGCCAGCGGACTAGCGGGAGTAAGCGGGGAGCTGTTTTTT
-,TRBV30,TRBJ1-1,few,12,CAWSMRENEAFF,TGTGCCTGGAGTATGAGGGAGAATGAAGCTTTCTTT
TRBD1,TRBV4-1,TRBJ1-5,-,15,CASSRKTGGDQPQHF,TGCGCCAGCAGCCGGAAGACAGGGGGGGATCAGCCCCAGCATTTT
TRBD1,TRBV20-1,TRBJ1-5,few,17,CSARDPGQGPGNQPQHF,TGCAGTGCTAGAGATCCGGGACAGGGGCCAGGCAATCAGCCCCAGCATTTT
-,TRBV20-1,TRBJ2-1,few,13,CSARDRLPNEQFF,TGCAGTGCTAGAGATAGACTACCCAATGAGCAGTTCTTC
-,TRBV5-1,TRBJ2-7,-,15,CASSLSSDPIYEQYF,TGCGCCAGCAGCTTGAGTAGTGACCCTATCTACGAGCAGTACTTC
-,TRBV28,TRBJ2-1,-,15,CASTQIDRTYNEQFF,TGTGCCAGCACCCAAATAGACAGGACGTACAATGAGCAGTTCTTC
-,TRBV20-1,TRBJ1-5,-,17,CSAAFYDSPRFDQPQHF,TGCAGTGCCGCGTTCTACGACAGTCCCCGGTTTGATCAGCCCCAGCATTTT
TRBD2,TRBV7-9,TRBJ2-2,few,17,CASSPNRLAGGSGELFF,TGTGCCAGCAGCCCGAACCGACTAGCGGGAGGGTCCGGGGAGCTGTTTTTT
-,TRBV5-1,TRBJ2-1,-,14,CASRATSRSNEQFF,TGCGCCAGCAGGGCAACTAGTAGAAGCAATGAGCAGTTCTTC
-,TRBV5-1,TRBJ1-2,few,14,CASSLGTSGIGYTF,TGCGCCAGCAGCTTGGGGACAAGTGGGATAGGCTACACCTTC
-,TRBV5-1,TRBJ2-1,-,12,CASSVTGFEQFF,TGCGCCAGCAGCGTTACAGGGTTTGAGCAGTTCTTC
-,TRBV2,TRBJ2-1,-,15,CASSVERQAHNEQFF,TGTGCCAGCAGTGTTGAGCGGCAGGCCCACAATGAGCAGTTCTTC
TRBD2,TRBV7-2,TRBJ2-1,-,16,CASSPSGTRSYNEQFF,TGTGCCAGCAGTCCCTCCGGGACTAGATCTTACAATGAGCAGTTCTTC
-,TRBV7-9,TRBJ1-2,-,15,CASSPTVVGHYGYTF,TGTGCCAGCAGCCCGACAGTAGTAGGTCACTATGGCTACACCTTC
TRBD2,TRBV5-1,TRBJ2-3,few,15,CASSGAGGGTDTQYF,TGCGCCAGCAGCGGAGCGGGAGGTGGCACAGATACGCAGTATTTT
-,TRBV4-1,TRBJ1-5,-,15,CASSLSRDTNQPQHF,TGCGCCAGCAGCCTCAGCCGGGACACCAATCAGCCCCAGCATTTT
-,TRBV5-4,TRBJ2-3,-,14,CASSTDSGTDTQYF,TGTGCCAGCAGCACGGATTCGGGCACAGATACGCAGTATTTT
-,TRBV7-2,TRBJ2-5,-,15,CASSSGPIRGETQYF,TGTGCCAGCAGCTCCGGACCGATTAGGGGAGAGACCCAGTACTTC
-,TRBV20-1,TRBJ1-1,few,13,CSARDRRNTEAFF,TGCAGTGCTAGAGATAGGAGGAACACTGAAGCTTTCTTT